This T cell receptor (beta chain) was sequenced during a study of response to subunit inactivated influenza vaccine (dated by TCRdb to about 2018). About the full investigation: The study used deep quantitative T cell receptor repertoire profiling to track responses to a trivalent subunit inactivated influenza vaccine. The research as a whole found: It was suggested by the authors that each seasonal influenza vaccination may recruit only a limited number of new T cells.

Turning to this clonotype: It has no known antigen specificity. Per-base quality was not reported, and no clone a single base away is much larger than it.

Libraries were constructed by RT-PCR. Sequenced on an Illumina HiSeq 2500. TCRdb redid the processing of the public reads, applying fastp at Q25 and MiXCR, and retained in-frame beta chains. For every CDR3 protein sequence, its rows merge into one entry that carries the most common genes and DNA. This sample lists hundreds of thousands of distinct CDR3 sequences; about 14% were detected once. The ten largest clonotypes hold about 7.6% of the sample. The clonotype comes from a man aged 50-59 years who received an inactivated influenza vaccine. Donor details come from another sample of the same person, matched by shared clones. The source material was PBMCs from blood, sampled 14 days before vaccination.

The CDR3 protein: CSARDRTGFYNSPLHF. The DNA reads TGCAGTGCTAGAGATAGGACAGGGTTCTATAATTCACCCCTCCACTTT. This chain is built from TRBV20-1 and TRBJ1-6; 8 central nucleotides agree with TRBD1. The germline V gene (reference sequence) specifies DFQATT as CDR1 and SNEGSKA as CDR2. Germline trimming: 0 bases from V, 3 bases from J; junction bases outside gene matches: 4. The CDR3 runs 16 residues from the cysteine to the phenylalanine. The entry retains the CDR3 DNA only, 48 bases that are in frame from base 1.